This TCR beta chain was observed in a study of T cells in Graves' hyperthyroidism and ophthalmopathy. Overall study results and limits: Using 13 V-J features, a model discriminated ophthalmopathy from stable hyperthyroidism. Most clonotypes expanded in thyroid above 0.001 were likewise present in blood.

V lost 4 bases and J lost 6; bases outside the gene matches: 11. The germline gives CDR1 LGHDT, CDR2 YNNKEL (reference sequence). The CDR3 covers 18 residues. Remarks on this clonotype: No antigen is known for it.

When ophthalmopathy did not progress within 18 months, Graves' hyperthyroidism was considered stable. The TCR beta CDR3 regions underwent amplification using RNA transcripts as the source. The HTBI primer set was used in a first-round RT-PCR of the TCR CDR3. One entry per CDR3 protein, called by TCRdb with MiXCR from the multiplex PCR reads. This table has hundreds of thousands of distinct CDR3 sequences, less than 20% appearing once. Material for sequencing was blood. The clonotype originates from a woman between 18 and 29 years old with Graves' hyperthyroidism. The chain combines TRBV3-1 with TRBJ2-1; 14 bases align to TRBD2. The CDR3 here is CASSPTSGRAYGSNEQFF. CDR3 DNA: TGTGCCAGCAGCCCGACTAGCGGGAGGGCCTATGGTTCCAATGAGCAGTTCTTC.